This TCR beta chain was recovered during a study of blood T cell repertoires in COVID-19. Background on the study: The United States, Italy and Spain provided the acute and convalescent COVID-19 samples. In each case, the material was cDNA or gDNA derived from T cells, B-cell-depleted T cells, or PBMCs.

Per the study methods: The assay estimated nucleated cells by amplifying reference gene primers. The protocol was immunoSEQ multiplex PCR, while the TCRdb copy is restricted to in-frame clones and leaves out a portion. V, J and clone size derive from that table, while D and trimming were established from the DNA sequence. Among roughly 80,000 clones listed, about four fifths were seen once. CDR3 size: 16 residues. Trimming cost V 4 bases and J 2 bases, with 15 bases left between them. Per the germline V gene, CDR1 is MDHEN and CDR2 is SYDVKM. Sequencing was done on a sample of peripheral blood. The rearrangement uses TRBV28 and TRBJ2-1; perhaps TRBD1 as D (8 bases). This sequence originates from a human donor in a cohort sampled during active COVID-19. CDR3: CASSSRGRGTYNEQFF. DNA of the CDR3: TGTGCCAGCAGTTCCAGGGGGCGGGGGACCTACAATGAGCAGTTCTTC.